The rows below give T cell receptor beta chains drawn from one sample of a study of regulatory T cells in long-lasting Graves disease. TCRdb re-derived calls from the multiplex PCR reads in MiXCR, one entry per CDR3 protein. The sample holds approximately 350,000 distinct CDR3 sequences; 12% are singletons and the top ten take about 19%. These data also formed part of another study, on T cells in Graves' hyperthyroidism and ophthalmopathy.

Here the sequenced sample was peripheral blood mononuclear cells (PBMCs), taken at new diagnosis, from a patient treated with antithyroid drugs. The source is a woman aged 18 to 35 with Graves disease. Both conserved end residues are part of each CDR3. A D gene is named only where the DNA matches it firmly. Clone size is stated in some rows and not others, as once, few, many or a class when expanded.

TRBV30	.	TRBJ1-1	many	CAWRVRDLNTEAFF	TGTGCCTGGAGGGTACGGGACCTGAACACTGAAGCTTTCTTT
TRBV13	.	TRBJ1-2	.	CATPPGGLGDYGYTF	TGTGCCACCCCCCCGGGGGGTTTGGGAGACTATGGCTACACCTTC
TRBV30	TRBD2	TRBJ2-1	many	CAWNSHGGRASEQFF	TGTGCCTGGAACTCCCACGGCGGGAGGGCCTCTGAGCAGTTCTTC
TRBV28	TRBD2	TRBJ2-2	.	CASSFGLAGAGYTGELFF	TGTGCCAGCAGTTTCGGACTAGCGGGAGCGGGGTACACCGGGGAGCTGTTTTTT
TRBV6-5	.	TRBJ2-7	many	CASSYSRTYEQYF	TGTGCCAGCAGTTACTCCCGGACCTACGAGCAGTACTTC
TRBV20-1	TRBD1	TRBJ1-2	once	CSAPGQTYFNYGYTF	TGCAGTGCTCCGGGACAGACTTACTTTAACTATGGCTACACCTTC
TRBV5-1	.	TRBJ2-3	many	CASRTPYLPTDTQYF	TGCGCCAGCAGAACCCCTTACCTCCCCACAGATACGCAGTATTTT
TRBV7-8	TRBD2	TRBJ2-7	.	CASSLELAGGEQYF	TGTGCCAGCAGCTTAGAACTAGCGGGAGGCGAGCAGTACTTC
TRBV27	.	TRBJ2-5	.	CASSPSPGDAETQYF	TGTGCCAGCAGTCCCTCCCCGGGGGACGCAGAGACCCAGTACTTC
TRBV4-3	.	TRBJ2-1	few	CASSQDLGLQRGSNEQFF	TGCGCCAGCAGCCAAGATTTGGGCCTACAGAGGGGGAGCAATGAGCAGTTCTTC
TRBV13	.	TRBJ1-2	many	CASSSRTGPNYGCTF	TGTGCCAGCAGCTCGAGGACGGGACCTAACTATGGCTGCACCTTC
TRBV5-1	.	TRBJ2-3	few	CASSFAGGGITDTQYF	TGCGCCAGCAGCTTCGCAGGCGGGGGCATCACAGATACGCAGTATTTT
TRBV7-2	TRBD2	TRBJ2-2	many	CASSFGLAGWAGELFF	TGTGCCAGCAGCTTTGGACTAGCGGGGTGGGCCGGGGAGCTGTTTTTT
TRBV9	TRBD1	TRBJ2-1	few	CASSVGQGGFHEQFF	TGTGCCAGCAGCGTAGGACAGGGGGGATTCCATGAGCAGTTCTTC
TRBV10-3	.	TRBJ1-1	many	CAISEGPMNTEAFF	TGTGCCATCAGTGAGGGACCGATGAACACTGAAGCTTTCTTT
TRBV28	.	TRBJ2-1	many	CASSVAGSYNEQFF	TGTGCCAGCAGTGTCGCGGGGTCCTACAATGAGCAGTTCTTC